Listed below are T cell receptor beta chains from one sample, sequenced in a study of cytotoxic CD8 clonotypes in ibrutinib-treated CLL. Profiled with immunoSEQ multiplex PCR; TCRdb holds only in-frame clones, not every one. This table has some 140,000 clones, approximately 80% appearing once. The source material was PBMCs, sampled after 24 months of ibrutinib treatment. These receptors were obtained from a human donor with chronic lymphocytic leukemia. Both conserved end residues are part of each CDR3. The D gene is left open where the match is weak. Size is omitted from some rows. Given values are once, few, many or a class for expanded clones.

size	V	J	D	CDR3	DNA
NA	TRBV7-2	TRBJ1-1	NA	CASSLAPMGHMNTEAFF	TGTGCCAGCAGCTTAGCACCTATGGGACACATGAACACTGAAGCTTTCTTT
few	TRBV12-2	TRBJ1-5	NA	CASRLKQGADNQPQHF	TGTGCAAGTCGCTTAAAACAGGGAGCGGACAATCAGCCCCAGCATTTT
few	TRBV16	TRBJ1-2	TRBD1	CASSQSWGQSNYGYTF	TGTGCCAGCAGCCAATCCTGGGGACAGTCTAACTATGGCTACACCTTC
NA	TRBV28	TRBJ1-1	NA	CASSLRLNEAFF	TGTGCCAGCAGTTTACGACTCAATGAAGCTTTCTTT
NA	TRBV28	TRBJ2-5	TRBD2	CASSRLAGVQETQYF	TGTGCCAGCAGCCGACTAGCGGGAGTCCAAGAGACCCAGTACTTC
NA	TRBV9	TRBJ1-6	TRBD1	CASSVEGTGSSPLHF	TGTGCCAGCAGCGTAGAAGGGACAGGGTCTTCACCCCTCCACTTT
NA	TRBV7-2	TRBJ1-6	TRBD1	CASSLAGGPSYNSPLHF	TGTGCCAGCAGCTTAGCAGGGGGCCCCTCCTATAATTCACCCCTCCACTTT
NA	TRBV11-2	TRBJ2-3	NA	CASSLTRGRTDTQYF	TGTGCCAGCAGCTTAACCAGGGGAAGGACAGATACGCAGTATTTT
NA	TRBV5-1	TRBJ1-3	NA	CASRMDGGPLLAGNTIYF	TGCGCCAGCAGGATGGACGGGGGTCCCCTGTTGGCTGGAAACACCATATATTTT
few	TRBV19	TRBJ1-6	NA	CASRIQEGSLHF	TGTGCCAGTAGAATACAGGAAGGATCCCTCCACTTT